This T cell receptor beta chain came from a study of T-cell reconstitution after alpha-beta-depleted transplantation in children. Notes on this clonotype: A much more abundant neighbour one base away suggests this may be a read error.

J gave up 1 base and V 3 bases, and 1 base lay outside the gene matches. The CDR3 has 15 amino acids. Germline CDR1 SGHRS, CDR2 YFSETQ. The authors prepared the TCRbeta library with unique molecular identifiers. From the PCR reads, TCRdb called clonotypes with MiXCR, one entry per CDR3 protein. Among some 500,000 distinct CDR3 sequences listed, around 17% were seen once. The material was PBMCs from the stem cell graft donor, obtained from the stem cell graft. The chain links TRBV5-1 to TRBJ2-1; 10 nucleotides agree with TRBD1. This receptor was identified in a human donor who donated a stem cell graft to a child with acute lymphoblastic leukemia. The CDR3 DNA reads TGCGCCAGCAGCTCGGGACAGGGGTCCTACAATGAGCAGTTCTTC. It specifies CASSSGQGSYNEQFF.